Below, 24 T cell receptor beta chains from the same sample are listed, as sequenced in a study of CD8 T cells in Susac syndrome. Reverse transcription used roughly 0.5 to 1 ug RNA and random hexamers. TCRdb itself ran the immunoSEQ multiplex PCR reads through MiXCR, one entry per CDR3 protein. The sample lists about 160,000 distinct CDR3 sequences; around 92% were seen once. Sequencing used CD4+ T cells from PBMCs. These receptors were taken from a human donor in good health.

The chain has TRBV12-3 or TRBV12-4 and TRBJ2-2, with 8 positions matching TRBD2. The CDR3 consists of 14 residues. J gave up 4 bases and V 4 bases, and 2 bases lay outside the gene matches. CDR3 DNA sequence: TGTGCCAGCAGTTCCGGGACTAGCACCGGGGAGCTGTTTTTT. It translates to CASSSGTSTGELFF.

CDR3 in amino acids: CATSDSRTSGVDTQYF. The CDR3 coding sequence is TGTGCCACCAGTGATTCTAGGACTAGCGGGGTGGATACGCAGTATTTT. V is TRBV24-1 and J is TRBJ2-3; TRBD2 matches 12 bases. The CDR3 sequence is 16 residues long. The V and J ends lost 2 bases and 6 bases, in that order; junction bases with no gene match: 5. Germline-derived CDR1 and CDR2 are KGHDR and SFDVKD.

This chain joins TRBV7-8 and TRBJ2-7; no reliable D call. V dropped 5 bases and J dropped 3 bases, with 14 bases sitting between them. The germline V gene encodes CDR1 SGHVS and CDR2 FQNEAQ. The CDR3 contains 14 residues. The CDR3 nucleotides are TGTGCCAGCAGCCCCGTGAATGGGGTCTACGAGCAGTACTTC. It specifies CASSPVNGVYEQYF.

The chain links TRBV5-6 to TRBJ2-5; 11 positions match TRBD2. From germline, CDR1 is SGHDT and CDR2 YYEEEE. The ends lost 4 bases at V and 12 bases at J; junction bases unmatched: 8. CDR3 length: 13 residues. CDR3 sequence reads: CASSAASGGHKYF. The CDR3 DNA sequence: TGTGCCAGCAGCGCGGCTAGCGGGGGGCACAAGTACTTC.

The V and J genes are TRBV2 and TRBJ1-5, with 9 positions matching TRBD1. With 7 bases clipped from V and 7 bases from J, the junction kept 8 bases outside the gene matches. CDR1 SNHLY and CDR2 FYNNEI come from the germline V gene. The CDR3 length is 14 residues. For the CDR3, the DNA is TGTGCCAGCACCTTCTGGGACAGGGCGCAGCCCCAGCATTTT. It yields the protein CASTFWDRAQPQHF.

The J gene is TRBJ2-3, the V gene TRBV30; D gene uncertain. Deletions cut 2 bases from V and 4 bases from J, with 4 bases between. Germline-derived CDR1 and CDR2 are GTSNPN and SVGIG (reference sequence). The CDR3 consists of 11 residues. This CDR3 is CAWSSADTQYF. CDR3 in DNA: TGTGCCTGGAGTTCGGCAGATACGCAGTATTTT.

A few counts support this clonotype. This chain uses TRBV12-3 or TRBV12-4 with TRBJ2-2; no firm D call. The CDR3 consists of 11 residues. V lost 8 bases and J 8 bases, leaving 9 bases between the germline ends. CDR3 DNA: TGTGCCAGCCGTGCACCGGGGGAGCTGTTTTTT. Its translation is CASRAPGELFF.

The CDR3 region is CASSLSPVGETQYF. For the CDR3, the DNA is TGTGCCAGCAGCTTAAGTCCGGTAGGGGAGACCCAGTACTTC. This sequence joins TRBV7-9 and TRBJ2-5, with D hard to call. V was pared by 2 bases and J by 5 bases, with 12 bases between. The CDR3 extends over 14 amino acids. Germline CDR1 and CDR2: SEHNR and FQNEAQ (reference sequence).

This sequence joins TRBV12-3 or TRBV12-4 and TRBJ2-7; D is tentatively TRBD1 or TRBD2 (5 bases each). Trimming cost V 4 bases and J 3 bases, with 10 bases left between them. This CDR3 has 13 amino acids. As DNA, the CDR3 is TGTGCCAGCAGTTGGACTGGGGGCTACGAGCAGTACTTC. This translates into CASSWTGGYEQYF.

This chain uses TRBV18 with TRBJ2-7; D unclear. CDR3 length: 14 residues. Trimming shortened V by 2 bases and J by 2 bases, and 10 bases separated the two germline ends. Germline CDR1 reads KGHSH; CDR2 reads LQKENI. This chain's CDR3 is CASSPSVGPYEQYF. CDR3 sequence (DNA): TGTGCCAGCTCACCATCTGTCGGTCCCTACGAGCAGTACTTC.

This CDR3 is CASSYTGSLTDTQYF. Here the CDR3 DNA reads TGTGCCAGCAGTTACACAGGGTCCCTCACAGATACGCAGTATTTT. The rearrangement links TRBV2 to TRBJ2-3; tentatively, D is TRBD1 (6 bases). V was shortened by 5 bases and J by 2 bases, with 14 bases between the two germline ends. Germline lookup yields CDR1 SNHLY and CDR2 FYNNEI. CDR3 length equals 15 residues. The full variable domain, rest sourced from reference TRBV2 and TRBJ2-3, is EPEVTQTPSHQVTQMGQEVILRCVPISNHLYFYWYRQILGQKVEFLVSFYNNEISEKSEIFDDQFSVERPDGSNFTLKIRSTKLEDSAMYFCASSYTGSLTDTQYFGPGTRLTVL.

The chain combines TRBV30 with TRBJ2-5; D is unresolved. The ends were cut back, 2 bases at V and 5 bases at J, with 9 bases in the middle. The germline gives CDR1 GTSNPN, CDR2 SVGIG (reference sequence). This CDR3 is built from 12 residues. CDR3 region: CAWSPVIETQYF. The CDR3 bases are TGTGCCTGGAGTCCGGTCATCGAGACCCAGTACTTC.

This clonotype was counted a single time. This rearrangement joins TRBV3-1 to TRBJ2-3; D unclear. The CDR3 is 15 amino acids. CDR1 and CDR2 from the germline V gene are LGHDT and YNNKEL (reference sequence). The V gene lost 0 bases and the J gene lost 1 base, with 8 bases spanning the gap. CDR3 DNA sequence: TGTGCCAGCAGCCAAGATCTTGTGCGCACAGATACGCAGTATTTT. Protein product: CASSQDLVRTDTQYF.

The chain uses TRBV5-1 and TRBJ2-7; maybe TRBD2 (5 bases). Germline lookup yields CDR1 SGHRS and CDR2 YFSETQ. The V gene lost 0 bases and the J gene lost 2 bases, with 15 bases spanning the gap. This CDR3 comprises 16 residues. CDR3 in DNA: TGCGCCAGCAGCTTGGGAGGTGGCGGGCTAACCTACGAGCAGTACTTC. Encoded protein: CASSLGGGGLTYEQYF.

This clonotype was picked up one time. This chain connects TRBV27 to TRBJ1-6; D may be TRBD1 (5 bases). Trimming cost V 7 bases and J 8 bases, with 12 bases left between them. The CDR3 has 13 residues. Germline V lookup: CDR1 MNHEY, CDR2 SMNVEV (reference sequence). The CDR3 sequence: CASKGAGDSPLHF. The DNA for the CDR3 is TGTGCCAGCAAAGGGGCCGGTGATTCACCCCTCCACTTT.

This chain connects TRBV6-6 to TRBJ2-7; 10 positions agree with TRBD2. V dropped 6 bases and J dropped 6; count of bases not matched to a gene: 8. The CDR3 loop spans 14 amino acids. CDR1 is MNHNY and CDR2 is SVGAGI in the germline V gene (reference sequence). In DNA form, the CDR3 reads TGTGCCAGCAGGTTAGCGGGAGGCTCCCCCGAGCAGTACTTC. Its protein product is CASRLAGGSPEQYF.

This rearrangement joins TRBV24-1 to TRBJ1-5, with D unresolved. V was pared by 5 bases and J by 0 bases, with 4 bases between. Germline V gene sequence: CDR1 KGHDR, CDR2 SFDVKD. The CDR3 consists of 13 residues. CDR3: CATSVDSNQPQHF. The CDR3, as DNA: TGTGCCACCAGTGTTGATAGCAATCAGCCCCAGCATTTT.

J is TRBJ2-3 and V is TRBV10-3; TRBD1 matches at 9 bases. The V segment lost 0 bases and the J segment 3 bases; nucleotides outside the gene matches: 1. The germline gives CDR1 ENHRY, CDR2 SYGVKD. This CDR3 is 15 amino acids long. CDR3 sequence: CAISESGTGTDTQYF. In DNA, the CDR3 is TGTGCCATCAGTGAGTCGGGGACAGGGACAGATACGCAGTATTTT.

This sequence joins TRBV6-6 and TRBJ1-2; D possibly corresponds to TRBD1 (5 bases). Trimming pared 2 bases from V and 2 bases from J, leaving 9 bases between. This CDR3 has 14 residues. Germline V lookup: CDR1 MNHNY, CDR2 SVGAGI (reference sequence). CDR3 region: CASSYVSGNYGYTF. The DNA for the CDR3 is TGTGCCAGCAGTTACGTATCAGGGAACTATGGCTACACCTTC.

The chain has TRBV7-9 and TRBJ1-4; D remains ambiguous. Germline loops: CDR1 SEHNR, CDR2 FQNEAQ (reference sequence). V was cut by 1 base and J by 7 bases, with 1 base left in between. This CDR3 comprises 11 residues. The CDR3 reads CASSLVEKLFF. The DNA of the CDR3 is TGTGCCAGCAGCTTAGTTGAAAAACTGTTTTTT.

The chain is built from TRBV14 and TRBJ1-1; no clear D. V lost 4 bases to trimming and J lost 4 bases, with 16 bases between them. This CDR3 is built from 15 residues. Germline CDR1 reads SGHDN; CDR2 reads FVKESK. The CDR3 DNA reads as TGTGCCAGCAGCCGCCTCTCTGTGGGGATCACTGAAGCTTTCTTT. The encoded protein is CASSRLSVGITEAFF.

In its sample, this clonotype was seen once. V gene TRBV29-1 combines with J gene TRBJ1-1, with a weak D call TRBD1 (6 bases). The length of the CDR3 is 10 residues. The V gene's germline CDR1 is SQVTM and CDR2 ANQGSEA. Trimming removed 5 bases from V and 9 bases from J, with 10 bases in between. For the CDR3, the DNA is TGCAGCGTTCGACAGGTGAAAGCTTTCTTT. Translated: CSVRQVKAFF.

The chain joins TRBV20-1 to TRBJ1-5; a possible D gene is TRBD1 (5 bases). The CDR3 consists of 15 residues. The V gene's germline CDR1 is DFQATT and CDR2 SNEGSKA (reference sequence). Trimming left V 4 bases short and J 4 bases short, with 17 bases between. CDR3 DNA sequence: TGCAGTGCTACTCCTGACAGCGTCCGAAATCAGCCCCAGCATTTT. Amino acid sequence: CSATPDSVRNQPQHF.

The gene calls are TRBV18 and TRBJ1-5, with D perhaps TRBD1 (6 bases). This CDR3 is 15 amino acids long. Germline values: CDR1 KGHSH, CDR2 LQKENI. The germline V and J ends were trimmed by 3 bases and 7 bases, with 16 bases remaining between them. CDR3 residues: CASSPQQGGWQPQHF. CDR3 coding DNA: TGTGCCAGCTCACCCCAACAGGGAGGTTGGCAGCCCCAGCATTTT.